The clone carrying this T cell receptor beta chain has just one count. As processed by the authors: Estimates of nucleated cell counts were drawn from the amplification of reference gene primers. Measured with immunoSEQ multiplex PCR; TCRdb has only the in-frame clones, and not every one. V, J and clone size are taken as reported in that table, and D and trimming were inferred from the DNA itself. Of tens of thousands of clones in the sample, 80% to 90% were seen once. Germline CDR1 is SEHNR and CDR2 is FQNEAQ (reference sequence). The length of the CDR3 is 15 residues. Trimming took off 2 bases at V and 7 bases at J, with 18 bases between the two ends. This sample was included in a study of blood T cell repertoires in COVID-19. About the research overall: Some COVID-19 samples were acute and others convalescent; all came from the United States, Italy and Spain. T cells, B-cell-depleted T cells, or PBMCs supplied cDNA or gDNA.

Researchers sorted participants into cohorts using their self-reported clinical history. The receptor comes from a woman aged 40 to 50 with acute COVID-19. The V call is TRBV7-9, the J call TRBJ2-7; possible D gene TRBD2, 5 bases. Input material: PBMCs or T cells enriched from blood (not recorded which). CDR3 nucleotides: TGTGCCAGCAGCTTATCAGAGGCTACGGGGAGTGAGCAGTACTTC. Encoded protein: CASSLSEATGSEQYF.